This TCR beta chain was obtained from a study of blood T cell repertoires in COVID-19. Self-reported history from a screening survey and questionnaire set each donor's cohort. Method: immunoSEQ multiplex PCR; TCRdb's copy keeps in-frame clones and lacks some. The table records approximately 230,000 clones, approximately 86% of them present only once. The CDR3 runs to 11 residues. CDR1 is KGHDR and CDR2 is SFDVKD in the germline V gene. Trimming took 6 bases from V and 11 from J, leaving 10 bases between them. This rearrangement joins TRBV24-1 to TRBJ2-1; the D gene is possibly TRBD2 (5 bases). This clonotype was obtained from a woman in her forties or fifties with acute COVID-19. Sequenced: PBMCs or T cells enriched from blood (not recorded which). In DNA form, the CDR3 reads TGTGCCACCAGTAGGGCTAGCCAGCAGTTCTTC. This sequence encodes CATSRASQQFF.